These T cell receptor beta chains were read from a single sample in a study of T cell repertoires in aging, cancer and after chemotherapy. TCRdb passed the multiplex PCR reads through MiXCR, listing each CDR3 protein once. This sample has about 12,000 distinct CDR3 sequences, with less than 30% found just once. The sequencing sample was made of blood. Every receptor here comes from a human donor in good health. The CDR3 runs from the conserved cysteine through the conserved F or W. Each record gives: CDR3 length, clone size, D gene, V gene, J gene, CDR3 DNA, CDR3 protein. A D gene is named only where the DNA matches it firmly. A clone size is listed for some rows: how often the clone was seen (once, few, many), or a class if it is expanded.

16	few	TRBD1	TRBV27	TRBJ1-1	TGTGCCAGCAGTCCCGGGACAGATTATTTGAACACTGAAGCTTTCTTT	CASSPGTDYLNTEAFF
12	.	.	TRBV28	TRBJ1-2	TGTGCCAGCAGTTTGGACCTCAAGGGCTACACCTTC	CASSLDLKGYTF
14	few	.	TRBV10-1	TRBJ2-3	TGCGCCAGCAGTAACGGGGAGACCACAGATACGCAGTATTTT	CASSNGETTDTQYF
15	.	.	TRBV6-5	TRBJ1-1	TGTGCCAGCAGTAGGGGGTGGGGGGTGAACACTGAAGCTTTCTTT	CASSRGWGVNTEAFF
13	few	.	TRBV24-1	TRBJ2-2	TGTGCCATCGAGGCAGGGGACACCGGGGAGCTGTTTTTT	CAIEAGDTGELFF
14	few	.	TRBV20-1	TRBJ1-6	TGCAGTGTCCGGCGAGGGACTGAAAATTCACCCCTCCACTTT	CSVRRGTENSPLHF
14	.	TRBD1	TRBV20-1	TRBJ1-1	TGCAGTGCTAGCCGGGACAGGGGTGACACTGAAGCTTTCTTT	CSASRDRGDTEAFF
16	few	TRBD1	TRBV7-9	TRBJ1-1	TGTGCCAGCAGCTTAGCCCCCGGGACAGGGGTCACTGAAGCTTTCTTT	CASSLAPGTGVTEAFF
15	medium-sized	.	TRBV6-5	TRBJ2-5	TGTGCCAGCAGTTACTCGAGTCGTGGCAGGGAGACCCAGTACTTC	CASSYSSRGRETQYF
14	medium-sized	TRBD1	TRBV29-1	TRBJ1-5	TGCAGCGTCCGACAGGGAAATAGCAATCAGCCCCAGCATTTT	CSVRQGNSNQPQHF
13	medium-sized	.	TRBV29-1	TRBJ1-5	TGCAGCGCGTCTGACAGTAGCAATCAGCCCCAGCATTTT	CSASDSSNQPQHF
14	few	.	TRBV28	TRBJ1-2	TGTGCCAGCAGCCGGATGTCGGCCATCTATGGCTACACCTTC	CASSRMSAIYGYTF
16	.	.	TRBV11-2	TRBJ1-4	TGTGCCAGCAGCGTTGGGACAACAAGGGGGAATGAAAAACTGTTTTTT	CASSVGTTRGNEKLFF
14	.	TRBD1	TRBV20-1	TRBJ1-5	TGCAGTGCTAGGGGGACAGGGACCCTGCGGCCCCAGCATTTT	CSARGTGTLRPQHF
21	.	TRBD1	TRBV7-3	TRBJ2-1	TGTGCCAGCAGCCCACCTCCCCGGGACAGGGGGCGCGGGGACCCCTACAATGAGCAGTTCTTC	CASSPPPRDRGRGDPYNEQFF
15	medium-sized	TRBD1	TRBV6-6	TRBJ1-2	TGTGCCAGCAGTTACTCGATCCTCTCAGGGGGCGGCTACACCTTC	CASSYSILSGGGYTF
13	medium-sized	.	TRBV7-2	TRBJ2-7	TGTGCCAGCAGCTTAGCTTATGGCTACGAGCAGTACTTC	CASSLAYGYEQYF
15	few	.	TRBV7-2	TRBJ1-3	TGTGCCAGCAGCCCAACTGGGTATTCTGGAAACACCATATATTTT	CASSPTGYSGNTIYF
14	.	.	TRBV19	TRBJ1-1	TGTGCCAGTAGCAAACCTTTTAAACAGGGTCAAGCTTTCTTT	CASSKPFKQGQAFF
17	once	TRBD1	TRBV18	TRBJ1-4	TGTGCCAGCTCTGGGGTAAGGGGGCGATCGTTTAATGAAAAACTGTTTTTT	CASSGVRGRSFNEKLFF
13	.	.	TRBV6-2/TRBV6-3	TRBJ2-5	TGTGCCAGCAGTCGCGGGGGCTGGGAGACCCAGTACTTC	CASSRGGWETQYF
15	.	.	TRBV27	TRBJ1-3	TGTGCCAGCAGCCCCGGGAGGGGCTCTGGAAACACCATATATTTT	CASSPGRGSGNTIYF
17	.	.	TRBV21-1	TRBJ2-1	TGTGCCAGCAGCAAAGCCACAGGGGACTGCTCCTACAATGAGCAGTTCTTC	CASSKATGDCSYNEQFF
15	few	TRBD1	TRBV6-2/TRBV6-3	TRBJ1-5	TGTGCCAGCAGTTTGTGGGACAGGGTCAATCAGCCCCAGCATTTT	CASSLWDRVNQPQHF
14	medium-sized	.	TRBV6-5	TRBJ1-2	TGTGCCACTTATCGACCGGGACAAGTAGCACGCTACACCTTC	CATYRPGQVARYTF
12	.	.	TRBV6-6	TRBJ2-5	TGTGCCAGCAGCCGAGGGGGGGAGACCCAGTACTTC	CASSRGGETQYF
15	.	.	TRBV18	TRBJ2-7	TGTGCCAGCTCACTACAGGGTCCTCCTACGGGCGAGCAGTACTTC	CASSLQGPPTGEQYF
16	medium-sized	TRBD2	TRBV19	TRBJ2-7	TGTGCCAGTGGTCCTACTAGCGGGGCGTTCTCCTACGAGCAGTACTTC	CASGPTSGAFSYEQYF
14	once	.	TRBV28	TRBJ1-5	TGTGCCAGCAGTTACTTGTATAGCAATCAGCCCCAGCATTTT	CASSYLYSNQPQHF
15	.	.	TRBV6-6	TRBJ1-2	TGTGCCAGCAGCGTAGGCAAGGCAGTTAACTATGGCTACACCTTC	CASSVGKAVNYGYTF
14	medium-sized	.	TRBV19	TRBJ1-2	TGTGCCAGTAGTATAGGTCCACCTAACTATGGCTACACCTTC	CASSIGPPNYGYTF
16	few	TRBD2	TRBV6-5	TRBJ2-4	TGTGCCAGCAGTTCCGGGGGGGGGCTAGCCAAAAACATTCAGTACTTC	CASSSGGGLAKNIQYF
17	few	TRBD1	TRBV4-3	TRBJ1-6	TGCGCCAGCAGCCAAGATAGGGACAGGCGGCGGAATTCACCCCTCCACTTT	CASSQDRDRRRNSPLHF
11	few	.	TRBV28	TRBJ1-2	TGTGCCAGCGTAACGAACTATGGCTACACCTTC	CASVTNYGYTF
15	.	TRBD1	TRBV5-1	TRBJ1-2	TGCGCCAGCAGCTTTACAGGGGTGAATGTCTATGGCTACACCTTC	CASSFTGVNVYGYTF
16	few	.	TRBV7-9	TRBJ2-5	TGTGCCAGCAGCCCCCAGGGGGGGGGACCCCAAGAGACCCAGTACTTC	CASSPQGGGPQETQYF
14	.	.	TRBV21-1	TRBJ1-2	TGTGCCAGCAGCAACGCACAGGGAATGGATGGCTACACCTTC	CASSNAQGMDGYTF